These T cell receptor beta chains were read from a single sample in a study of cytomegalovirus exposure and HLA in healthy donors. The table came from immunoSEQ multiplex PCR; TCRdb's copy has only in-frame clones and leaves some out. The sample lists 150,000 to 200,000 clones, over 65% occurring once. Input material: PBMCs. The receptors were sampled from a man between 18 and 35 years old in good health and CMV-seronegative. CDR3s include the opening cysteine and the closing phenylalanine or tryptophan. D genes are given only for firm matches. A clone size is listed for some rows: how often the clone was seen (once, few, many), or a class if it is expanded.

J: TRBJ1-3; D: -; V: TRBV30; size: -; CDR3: CAWSGEAAGTWGNTIYF; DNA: TGTGCCTGGAGTGGGGAGGCGGCGGGAACGTGGGGGAACACCATATATTTT
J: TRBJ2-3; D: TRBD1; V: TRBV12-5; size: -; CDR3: CASGAGQGSTDTQYF; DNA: TGTGCTAGTGGTGCAGGACAGGGGAGCACAGATACGCAGTATTTT
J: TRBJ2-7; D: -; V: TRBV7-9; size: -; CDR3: CASSTGRSSYEQYF; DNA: TGTGCCAGCAGCACAGGTAGGAGCTCCTACGAGCAGTACTTC
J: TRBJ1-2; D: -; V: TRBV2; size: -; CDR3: CASEVNRYGYTF; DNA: TGTGCCAGCGAGGTTAACCGGTATGGCTACACCTTC
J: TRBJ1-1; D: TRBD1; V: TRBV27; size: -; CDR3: CASSFLGQGNTEAFF; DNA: TGTGCCAGCAGCTTTTTGGGACAGGGGAACACTGAAGCTTTCTTT
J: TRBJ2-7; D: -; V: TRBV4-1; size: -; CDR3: CASSRRESSYEQYF; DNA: TGCGCCAGCAGCAGACGGGAGTCCTCCTACGAGCAGTACTTC
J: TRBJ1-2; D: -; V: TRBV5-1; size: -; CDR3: CASSLTVNYGYTF; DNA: TGCGCCAGCAGCTTGACAGTTAACTATGGCTACACCTTC
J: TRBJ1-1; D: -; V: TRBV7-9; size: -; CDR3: CASSFGSDTEAFF; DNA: TGTGCCAGCAGTTTCGGGAGTGACACTGAAGCTTTCTTT
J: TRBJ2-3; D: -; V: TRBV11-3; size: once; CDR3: CASSLEGKSTDTQYF; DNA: TGTGCCAGCAGCTTAGAGGGCAAGAGCACAGATACGCAGTATTTT
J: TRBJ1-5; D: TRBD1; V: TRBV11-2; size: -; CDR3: CASSLGQGGSSNQPQHF; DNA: TGTGCCAGCAGCTTGGGACAGGGGGGATCCAGCAATCAGCCCCAGCATTTT
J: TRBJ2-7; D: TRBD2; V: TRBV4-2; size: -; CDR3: CASSQEGGAGGPFREQYF; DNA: TGTGCCAGCAGCCAAGAGGGAGGGGCGGGAGGGCCTTTTCGCGAGCAGTACTTC
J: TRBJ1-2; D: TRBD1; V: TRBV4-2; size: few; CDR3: CASSQDRGVAYGYTF; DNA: TGTGCCAGCAGCCAAGACAGGGGGGTAGCCTATGGCTACACCTTC